Listed here is a single T cell receptor (beta chain). This sample was included in a study of control samples from healthy donors and cancer patients. V dropped 5 bases and J dropped 12 bases, with 20 bases sitting between them. Germline assignment: CDR1 SGHTA and CDR2 FQGNSA. CDR3 length: 13 residues. Generated by immunoSEQ multiplex PCR, the TCRdb table keeps only in-frame clones and is missing some. The data contain about 250,000 clones, roughly 80% of them singletons. This TCR was recovered from a woman aged 60 to 75 with lung cancer. This chain joins TRBV7-2 and TRBJ2-7; D may match TRBD1 or TRBD2 (5 bases each). The specimen sequenced was PBMCs. CDR3 in DNA: TGTGCCAGCAGCGCCAGTGGGATCACGGGGCTGTACTTC. Translating it yields CASSASGITGLYF.